This T cell receptor (beta chain) appears in the sequencing data of a study of blood T cell repertoires in COVID-19. As for the study in general: Spain, Italy and the United States supplied samples that represented acute and convalescent COVID-19. Sources were T cells, B-cell-depleted T cells, or PBMCs; the material itself was cDNA or gDNA.

The sample holds a few counts of this clone. This CDR3 comprises 13 residues. Unmatched junction bases numbered 7, after V lost 10 bases and J lost 4 bases. Looked up from germline, CDR1 is MDHEN and CDR2 is SYDVKM. Per the original methods: It was from reference gene primer amplification that nucleated cell counts were estimated. TCRdb's copy holds only in-frame clones and misses some; the assay was immunoSEQ multiplex PCR. The V and J calls and clone size were taken over from that table, and D and trimming were inferred from the DNA. The data contain about 130,000 clones, around 86% of them seen just once; the ten biggest clones take up 25% to 30%.

Source material: peripheral blood. The clonotype was recovered from a woman of 80 years or more with acute or convalescent COVID-19. The V gene is TRBV28, the J gene TRBJ1-1; 9 nucleotides match TRBD1. The chain's CDR3 is CATYTGGSTEAFF. CDR3 DNA: TGTGCCACCTACACAGGGGGCTCCACTGAAGCTTTCTTT.